Given below is one T cell receptor (beta chain) in context. The antigen remains undetermined. Repertoires were generated with immunoSEQ multiplex PCR, while TCRdb's copy carries only in-frame clones and drops some. The table lists approximately 30,000 clones, over 80% of them singletons, with roughly a third in the top ten. The sample belongs to a study of OX40 agonist ivuxolimab in advanced cancers. In the study overall: Patients got intravenous ivuxolimab at 0.01 to 10 mg/kg every 2 weeks. Participants averaged 60 years of age (range roughly 23 to 90) and were around 83% male. General study results and limits: People who partly responded at 0.1-3.0 mg/kg had some of the least clonal expansion seen.

The germline CDR1 and CDR2 sequences are SGDLS and YYNGEE. The CDR3 covers 16 residues. Trimming pared 0 bases from V and 0 bases from J, leaving 10 bases between. V and J are TRBV9 and TRBJ1-3; no reliable D call. Sequencing used CD4+ or CD8+ T cells sorted from blood, obtained in a trial of the OX40 agonist ivuxolimab. This clonotype was obtained from an adult with an advanced solid tumor such as melanoma, head and neck, liver or kidney cancer. CDR3 sequence (DNA): TGTGCCAGCAGCGTAGAGCGGGATCCCTCTGGAAACACCATATATTTT. It codes for CASSVERDPSGNTIYF.